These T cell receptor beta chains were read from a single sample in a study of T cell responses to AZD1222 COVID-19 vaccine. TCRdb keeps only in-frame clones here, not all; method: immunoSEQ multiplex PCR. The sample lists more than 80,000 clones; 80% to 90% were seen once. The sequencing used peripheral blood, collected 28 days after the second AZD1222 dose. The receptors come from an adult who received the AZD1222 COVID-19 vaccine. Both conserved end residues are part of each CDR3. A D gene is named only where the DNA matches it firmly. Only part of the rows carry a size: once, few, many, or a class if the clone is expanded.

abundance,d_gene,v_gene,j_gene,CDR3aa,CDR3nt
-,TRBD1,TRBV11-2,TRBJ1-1,CASRMDRGHEAFF,TGTGCCAGCAGAATGGACAGGGGGCATGAAGCTTTCTTT
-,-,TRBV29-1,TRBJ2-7,CSAEGRTEQYF,TGCAGCGCCGAGGGACGGACCGAGCAGTACTTC
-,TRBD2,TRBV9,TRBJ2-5,CASSVASGGMETQYF,TGTGCCAGCAGCGTAGCCAGCGGGGGGATGGAGACCCAGTACTTC
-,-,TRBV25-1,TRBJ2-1,CASFDRNNEQFF,TGTGCCAGCTTCGACAGAAACAATGAGCAGTTCTTC
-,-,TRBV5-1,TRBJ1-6,CASSLDVDRRSPLHF,TGCGCCAGCAGCTTGGACGTTGACAGGAGATCACCCCTCCACTTT
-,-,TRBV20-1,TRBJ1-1,CSASGGNTEAFF,TGCAGTGCTAGTGGCGGGAACACTGAAGCTTTCTTT
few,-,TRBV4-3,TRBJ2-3,CASSQPSEPSTDTQYF,TGCGCCAGCAGCCAACCAAGCGAGCCTAGCACAGATACGCAGTATTTT
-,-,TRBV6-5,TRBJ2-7,CASSYFQGREQYF,TGTGCCAGCAGTTACTTTCAGGGTCGCGAGCAGTACTTC
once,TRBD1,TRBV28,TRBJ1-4,CASRRTGDEKLFF,TGTGCCAGCCGGAGGACAGGGGACGAAAAACTGTTTTTT
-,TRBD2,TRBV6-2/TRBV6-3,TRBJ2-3,CASSYVAGGPDTQYF,TGTGCCAGCAGTTACGTAGCGGGAGGGCCAGATACGCAGTATTTT
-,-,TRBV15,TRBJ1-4,CATSSAIDGGMPNEKLFF,TGTGCCACCAGCAGTGCGATTGACGGGGGGATGCCAAATGAAAAACTGTTTTTT
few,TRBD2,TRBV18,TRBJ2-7,CASSSLLAGTSFMNF,TGTGCCAGCTCATCCCTACTAGCGGGAACCTCGTTCATGAACTTC
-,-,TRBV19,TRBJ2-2,CASSIRRTGELFF,TGTGCCAGTAGTATACGGAGGACCGGGGAGCTGTTTTTT
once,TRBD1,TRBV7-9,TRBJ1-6,CASSLTGGNNSPLHF,TGTGCCAGCAGCTTGACAGGGGGCAATAATTCACCCCTCCACTTT
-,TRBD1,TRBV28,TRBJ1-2,CASRTQGDGYTF,TGTGCCAGCAGAACACAGGGGGATGGCTACACCTTC
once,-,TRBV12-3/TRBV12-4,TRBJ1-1,CASSFSRNTEAFF,TGTGCCAGCAGTTTCTCGAGGAACACTGAAGCTTTCTTT
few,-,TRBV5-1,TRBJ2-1,CASNDGVVDEQFF,TGCGCCAGCAATGACGGGGTAGTCGATGAGCAGTTCTTC
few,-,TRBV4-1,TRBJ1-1,CASSQVPASTEAFF,TGCGCCAGCAGCCAAGTACCAGCGTCGACCGAAGCTTTCTTT
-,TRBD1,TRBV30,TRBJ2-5,CAWSPGQGSQETQYF,TGTGCCTGGAGTCCCGGACAGGGAAGCCAAGAGACCCAGTACTTC
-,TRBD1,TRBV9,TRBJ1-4,CASSADRGNEKLFF,TGTGCCAGCAGCGCCGACAGGGGTAATGAAAAACTGTTTTTT
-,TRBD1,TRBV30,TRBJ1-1,CAWGTGGAGTEAFF,TGTGCCTGGGGGACAGGGGGCGCGGGCACTGAAGCTTTCTTT
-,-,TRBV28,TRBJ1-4,CASSLRDIWEKLFF,TGTGCCAGCAGTTTACGCGACATATGGGAAAAACTGTTTTTT
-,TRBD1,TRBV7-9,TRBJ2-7,CASSLGTGSDEQYF,TGTGCCAGCAGCCTCGGGACAGGGAGCGACGAGCAGTACTTC
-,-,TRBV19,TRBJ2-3,CASSILGIFGDTQYF,TGTGCCAGTAGTATTCTGGGCATATTCGGAGATACGCAGTATTTT
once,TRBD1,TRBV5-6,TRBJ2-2,CASSPGTGVTGELFF,TGTGCCAGCAGCCCCGGGACAGGGGTCACCGGGGAGCTGTTTTTT
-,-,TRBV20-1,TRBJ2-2,CSASSGSNTGELFF,TGCAGTGCTAGTAGCGGATCGAACACCGGGGAGCTGTTTTTT
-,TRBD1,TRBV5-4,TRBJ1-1,CASSLGQGIDTEAFF,TGTGCCAGCAGCCTAGGACAGGGGATTGACACTGAAGCTTTCTTT
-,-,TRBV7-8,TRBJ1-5,CASSLAPLSNQPQHF,TGTGCCAGCAGCTTAGCCCCACTTAGCAATCAGCCCCAGCATTTT
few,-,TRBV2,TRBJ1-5,CASTTWGGQPQHF,TGTGCCAGCACCACCTGGGGGGGTCAGCCCCAGCATTTT
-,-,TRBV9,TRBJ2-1,CASSVAGTVNEQFF,TGTGCCAGCAGCGTAGCGGGGACCGTCAATGAGCAGTTCTTC
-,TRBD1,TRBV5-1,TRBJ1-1,CASSLVGQGALGTEAFF,TGCGCCAGCAGCTTGGTGGGACAGGGGGCCCTGGGCACTGAAGCTTTCTTT
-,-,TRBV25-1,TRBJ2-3,CASSERGAGSTDTQYF,TGTGCCAGCAGTGAGAGGGGGGCGGGTAGCACAGATACGCAGTATTTT